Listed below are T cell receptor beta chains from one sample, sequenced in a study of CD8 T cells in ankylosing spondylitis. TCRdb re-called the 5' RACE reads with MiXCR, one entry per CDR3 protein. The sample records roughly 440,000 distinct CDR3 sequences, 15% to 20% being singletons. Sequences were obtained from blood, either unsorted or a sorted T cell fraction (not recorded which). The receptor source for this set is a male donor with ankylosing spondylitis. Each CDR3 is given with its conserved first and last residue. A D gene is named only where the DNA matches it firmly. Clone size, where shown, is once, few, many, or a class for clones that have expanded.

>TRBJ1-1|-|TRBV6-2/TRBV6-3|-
TGTGCCAGCATGGGGACCCCGGAGACTGAAGCTTTCTTT
CASMGTPETEAFF
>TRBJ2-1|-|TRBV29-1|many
TGCAGCGTTCCTCCGAGGGGGAGGGCCGCCTACAATGAGCAGTTCTTC
CSVPPRGRAAYNEQFF
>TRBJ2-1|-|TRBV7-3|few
TGTGCCAGCAGCCCGGCGACTACCAACTACAATGAGCAGTTCTTC
CASSPATTNYNEQFF
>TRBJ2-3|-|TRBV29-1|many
TGCAGCGTTGAACTAGCAGCAGATACGCAGTATTTT
CSVELAADTQYF
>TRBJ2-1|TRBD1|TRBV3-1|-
TGTCTGACCTCCCGGGACAGGTTCTACAATGAGCAGTTCTTC
CLTSRDRFYNEQFF
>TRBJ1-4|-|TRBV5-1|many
TGCGCCAGCAGCTTGGGTGACAGGCAAAATGAAAAACTGTTTTTT
CASSLGDRQNEKLFF
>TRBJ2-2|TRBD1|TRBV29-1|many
TGCAGCGCGGGTGGACAGGGCTCCGGGGAGCTGTTTTTT
CSAGGQGSGELFF
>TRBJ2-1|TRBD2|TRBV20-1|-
TGCAGTGCTGAGACTAGCGTCGATGAGCAGTTCTTC
CSAETSVDEQFF
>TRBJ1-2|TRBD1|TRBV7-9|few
TGTGCCAGCAGCTTCCAGGGGGCGCGGGTCTATGGCTACACCTTC
CASSFQGARVYGYTF
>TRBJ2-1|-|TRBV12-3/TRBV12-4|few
TGTGCCAGCAGTCCCCCGGCGGGCTCCTACAATGAGCAGTTCTTC
CASSPPAGSYNEQFF
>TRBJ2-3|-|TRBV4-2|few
TGTGCCAGCAGCCAACTCATAGCGGTGGACCGCACAGATACGCAGTATTTT
CASSQLIAVDRTDTQYF
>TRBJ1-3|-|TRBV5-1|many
TGCGCCAGCAGCTATGTCCCGTCCTCTGGAAACACCATATATTTT
CASSYVPSSGNTIYF
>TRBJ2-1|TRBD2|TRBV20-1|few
TGCAGTGCCCCCCCTGGAAGCGGGGCTCGGGGTGAGCAGTTCTTC
CSAPPGSGARGEQFF
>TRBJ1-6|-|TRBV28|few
TGTGCCAGCAGTTCCCCAGGGGTTTCACCCCTCCACTTT
CASSSPGVSPLHF
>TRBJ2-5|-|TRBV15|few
TGTGCCACCAGCAGAGATCTAGACGCGCGCTACCAAGAGACCCAGTACTTC
CATSRDLDARYQETQYF
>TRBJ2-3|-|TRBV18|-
TGTGCCAGCTCACCAATACAGAGCACAGATACGCAGTATTTT
CASSPIQSTDTQYF
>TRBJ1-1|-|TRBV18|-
TGTGCCAGCTCACCGTTACAGGGCACCGATGAAGCTTTCTTT
CASSPLQGTDEAFF
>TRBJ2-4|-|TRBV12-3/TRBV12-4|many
TGTGCCAGCAGTTTAAAAGGGGGGGGAAACATTCAGTACTTC
CASSLKGGGNIQYF
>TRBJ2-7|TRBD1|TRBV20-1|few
TGCAGTGCTACTAGCCCGGGACAGTCCTACGAGCAGTACTTC
CSATSPGQSYEQYF
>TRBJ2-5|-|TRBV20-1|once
TGCAGTGCTCCCGACGGGTCTCAAGAGACCCAGTACTTC
CSAPDGSQETQYF
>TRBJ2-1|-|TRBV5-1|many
TGCGCCAGCAGCTCCCCAATTGGGGGTCGCTCCTACAATGAGCAGTTCTTC
CASSSPIGGRSYNEQFF
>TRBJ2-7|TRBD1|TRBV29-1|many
TGCAGCGTATGCGGGACAGGGAACTACGAGCAGTACTTC
CSVCGTGNYEQYF
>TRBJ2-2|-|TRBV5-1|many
TGCGCCAGCAGCTTGGGGCAGAACACCGGGGAGCTGTTTTTT
CASSLGQNTGELFF
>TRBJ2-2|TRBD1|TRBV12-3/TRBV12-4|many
TGTGCCAGCACGATAGGGGGCTCCACCGGGGAGCTGTTTTTT
CASTIGGSTGELFF
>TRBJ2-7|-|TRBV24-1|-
TGTGCCACCAGTGATGCAGGGAACCGGTACGAGCAGTACTTC
CATSDAGNRYEQYF
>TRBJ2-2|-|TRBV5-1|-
TGCGCCAGCAGCCTAGGACATGCCACGAACACCGGGGAGCTGTTTTTT
CASSLGHATNTGELFF
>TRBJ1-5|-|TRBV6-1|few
TGTGCCAGCAGTGAAAAGTTGGGGATCCAGCCCCAGCATTTT
CASSEKLGIQPQHF
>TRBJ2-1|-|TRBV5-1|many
TGCGCCAGCAGCCAAGGACAGCGGACGTTTCGCAATGAGCAGTTCTTC
CASSQGQRTFRNEQFF
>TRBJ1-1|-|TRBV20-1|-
TGCAGTGCGGGAAGGGTTGGGACAAAAGCTTTCTTT
CSAGRVGTKAFF
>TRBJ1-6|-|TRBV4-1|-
TGCGCCAGCAGCCAAGATCAGGGGAGTTATTCACCCCTCCACTTT
CASSQDQGSYSPLHF
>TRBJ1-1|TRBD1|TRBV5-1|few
TGCGCCAGCAGCTTGGTTACCCCGACAGGGCAGAACACTGAAGCTTTCTTT
CASSLVTPTGQNTEAFF
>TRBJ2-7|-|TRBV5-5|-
TGTGCCAGCAGCTTGCAAGGGGGAGACTCCTACGAGCAGTACTTC
CASSLQGGDSYEQYF
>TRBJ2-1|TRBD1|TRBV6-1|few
TGTGCCAGCAGCGCCAGGTGGACAGGATACAATGAGCAGTTCTTC
CASSARWTGYNEQFF
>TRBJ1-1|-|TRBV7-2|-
TGTGCCAGCAGCTTCGGGACAACGAACACTGAAGCTTTCTTT
CASSFGTTNTEAFF
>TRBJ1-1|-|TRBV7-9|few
TGTGCCAGCAGCTTAGCGAGTAGTGAAGCTTTCTTT
CASSLASSEAFF
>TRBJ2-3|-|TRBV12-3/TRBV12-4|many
TGTGCCAGCAGACCGATACTTAGCACAGATACGCAGTATTTT
CASRPILSTDTQYF
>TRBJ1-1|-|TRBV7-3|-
TGTGCCAGCAGCTTATCGGTGGGGGGGACTAACACTGAAGCTTTCTTT
CASSLSVGGTNTEAFF
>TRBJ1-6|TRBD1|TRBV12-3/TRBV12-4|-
TGTGCCAGCAGGCAGACCGGGACAGGGCCCCTCCACTTT
CASRQTGTGPLHF
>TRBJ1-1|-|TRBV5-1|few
TGCGCCAGCAGCTTGCGGGGAGGTGGGACCACTGAAGCTTTCTTT
CASSLRGGGTTEAFF
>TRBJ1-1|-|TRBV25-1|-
TGTGCCAGCGGATCTGGGATGGGTACTGAAGCTTTCTTT
CASGSGMGTEAFF
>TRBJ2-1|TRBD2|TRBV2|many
TGTGCCAGCAGCCCTAGCGGGAGGGCCTACAATGAGCAGTTCTTC
CASSPSGRAYNEQFF
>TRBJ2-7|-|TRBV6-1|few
TGTGCCAGTAAAAGGGTCTTAGGGGCCTACGAGCAGTACTTC
CASKRVLGAYEQYF
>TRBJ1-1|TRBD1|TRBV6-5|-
TGTGCCAGCAGTTATACCAGGGGGGGCACTGAAGCTTTCTTT
CASSYTRGGTEAFF
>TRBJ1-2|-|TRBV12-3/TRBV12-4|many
TGTGCCAGCAGTGGACGGTATGGCTACACCTTC
CASSGRYGYTF
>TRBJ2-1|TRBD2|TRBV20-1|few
TGCAGTGCTACCCCCATAGCGGGTTCCTACAATGAGCAGTTCTTC
CSATPIAGSYNEQFF
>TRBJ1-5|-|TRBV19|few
TGTGCCAGTAGTATAGTTCTCTCGGCGCAGGGTAATCAGCCCCAGCATTTT
CASSIVLSAQGNQPQHF
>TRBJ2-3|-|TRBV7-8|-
TGTGCCAGCACCCCCGCCACAGATACGCAGTATTTT
CASTPATDTQYF
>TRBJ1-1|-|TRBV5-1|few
TGCGCCAGCAGCGGAGCGGACCAGAACACTGAAGCTTTCTTT
CASSGADQNTEAFF
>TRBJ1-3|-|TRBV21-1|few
TGTGCCAGCTCGCCGGGGACAGGGAACTTCTCTGGAAACACCATATATTTT
CASSPGTGNFSGNTIYF
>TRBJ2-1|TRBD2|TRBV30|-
TGTGCCTGGATGCGGGAGAAGGGTGAGCAGTTCTTC
CAWMREKGEQFF
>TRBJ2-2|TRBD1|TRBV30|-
TGTGCCTGGAGTGTACGGTCAGGGGGCCAGAACACCGGGGAGCTGTTTTTT
CAWSVRSGGQNTGELFF
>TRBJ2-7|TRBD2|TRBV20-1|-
TGCAGTGCTAGAGTTCTCGGGACTAGCGATTCCTACGAGCAGTACTTC
CSARVLGTSDSYEQYF
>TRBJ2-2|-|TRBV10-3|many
TGTGCCATCAGTGAAACTGCCGGGGAGCTGTTTTTT
CAISETAGELFF